The T cell receptor beta chain under discussion was sequenced for a study of spatial heterogeneity in lung cancer. This clonotype was seen a handful of times. Time point: sample taken at primary tumor resection. TCRdb passed the 5' RACE reads through MiXCR, listing each CDR3 protein once. The table has just under 95,000 distinct CDR3 sequences, around 12% seen once. The sequence was obtained from a male donor with early-stage non-small cell lung cancer. The specimen comprised PBMCs, sampled at surgery.

CDR3 coding DNA: TGCAGTGCTTTTAGGGGTGACACCGGGGAGCTGTTTTTT. The encoded protein is CSAFRGDTGELFF. The chain combines TRBV20-1 with TRBJ2-2; D is perhaps TRBD1 (5 bases). Germline CDR1 reads DFQATT; CDR2 reads SNEGSKA (reference sequence). CDR3 size: 13 residues. V lost 5 bases and J lost 3, with 10 bases in between.